Shown below are 27 T cell receptor beta chains from a single sample sequenced in a study of Graves' ophthalmopathy and Graves' hyperthyroidism. Beta-chain TCR CDR3 regions were amplified from RNA transcripts. First-round RT-PCR relied on HTBI primers, and a second-round multiplex PCR came next. Each CDR3 protein is one row after TCRdb ran MiXCR on the multiplex PCR reads. Found here are over 650,000 distinct CDR3 sequences, roughly 41% of them singletons; the top ten hold over 2.5%. Material: peripheral blood. The receptors come from an adult man with Graves' ophthalmopathy.

The V gene is TRBV7-9, the J gene TRBJ1-2; D gene unclear. Trimming removed 3 bases at V and 5 bases at J, with 16 bases between. The CDR3 is 15 amino acids. The germline V gene has CDR1 SEHNR and CDR2 FQNEAQ (reference sequence). The CDR3 protein is CASSLPGRDWYGYTF. In DNA, the CDR3 is TGTGCCAGCAGCTTGCCCGGGCGGGATTGGTATGGCTACACCTTC.

This clonotype has ten or more counts. J is TRBJ1-5 and V is TRBV20-1; no firm D call. The CDR3 runs 14 residues. Germline V gives CDR1 DFQATT, CDR2 SNEGSKA (reference sequence). Between the trimmed V and J ends, which lost 7 bases and 2 bases, there was a span of 15 bases. Here the CDR3 reads CSVTSGAGNQPQHF. CDR3 in DNA: TGCAGTGTTACCAGTGGTGCTGGCAATCAGCCCCAGCATTTT.

This clonotype was observed at least ten times. The chain combines TRBV19 with TRBJ2-7; D may be TRBD1 (5 bases). This CDR3 has 14 amino acids. The germline CDR1 and CDR2 sequences are LNHDA and SQIVND (reference sequence). V lost 7 bases to trimming and J lost 2 bases, with 15 bases between them. The CDR3 loop reads CASKPTGGTYEQYF. The CDR3 nucleotides are TGTGCCAGTAAACCCACAGGTGGAACCTACGAGCAGTACTTC.

This CDR3 is CAWSQTEAGNTIYF. The CDR3, as DNA: TGTGCCTGGAGCCAGACGGAGGCTGGAAACACCATATATTTT. V gene TRBV25-1 combines with J gene TRBJ1-3; D call uncertain. Germline V gene data show CDR1 as MGHDK and CDR2 as SYGVNS. Trimming pared 11 bases from V and 2 bases from J, leaving 16 bases between. This CDR3 is 14 amino acids long.

J is TRBJ1-4 and V is TRBV19, with 11 nucleotides matching TRBD1. Germline trimming cut 3 bases from V and 7 bases from J; bases unmatched to any gene: 1. From germline, CDR1 is LNHDA and CDR2 SQIVND (reference sequence). The CDR3 extends over 14 amino acids. The CDR3 loop is CASSIGTGGEKLFF. In DNA form, the CDR3 reads TGTGCCAGTAGTATTGGGACAGGGGGTGAAAAACTGTTTTTT.

This clonotype was counted many times. This chain uses TRBV7-9 with TRBJ1-1; D unresolved. V was pared by 3 bases and J by 1 base, with 9 bases between. The CDR3 runs 14 residues. CDR1 and CDR2 from the germline V gene are SEHNR and FQNEAQ (reference sequence). The CDR3 is CASSFTWGNTEAFF. DNA for the CDR3: TGTGCCAGCAGCTTCACCTGGGGGAACACTGAAGCTTTCTTT.

The rearrangement joins TRBV5-8 to TRBJ1-2; 7 positions agree with TRBD1. This CDR3 spans 15 amino acids. The germline V gene has CDR1 SGHTS and CDR2 YDEGEE. With V trimmed by 0 bases and J by 4 bases, 6 bases remained unmatched. The CDR3: CASSLEVGDSYGYTF. For the CDR3, the DNA is TGTGCCAGCAGCTTGGAAGTCGGGGACAGCTATGGCTACACCTTC.

Regarding this clonotype: Just one base apart from a much larger clone, this may be a read error. The chain couples TRBV6-4 to TRBJ1-5; unclear D gene. The germline gives CDR1 MRHNA, CDR2 SNTAGT. Trimming stripped 9 bases from V and 6 bases from J, with 15 bases between. CDR3 length: 13 residues. The CDR3 DNA reads TGTGCCAGTTCCAATACGAATTTTCAGCCCCAGCATTTT. Amino acids: CASSNTNFQPQHF.

Worth noting for this clonotype: A junction end diverges from the germline sequence, so it may reflect a read error. The V call is TRBV10-3, the J call TRBJ1-1; D is perhaps TRBD1 (5 bases). The CDR3 totals 17 residues. Germline V gene lookup returns CDR1 ENHRY and CDR2 SYGVKD. In DNA, the CDR3 is TGTGCCAGCAGTTACTCGGGATGGGGGAATCTGGACACTGAAGCTTTCTTT. It codes for CASSYSGWGNLDTEAFF.

This chain joins TRBV20-1 and TRBJ2-7; tentatively, D is TRBD1 or TRBD2 (5 bases each). V lost 6 bases and J 3 bases, leaving 24 bases between the germline ends. This CDR3 has 16 residues. Germline assignment: CDR1 DFQATT and CDR2 SNEGSKA (reference sequence). The CDR3 nucleotides are TGCAGTGCGGGGGTTACGGACTTAACCCCTTTCTACGAGCAGTACTTC. This translates into CSAGVTDLTPFYEQYF.

This clonotype was counted many times. CDR3 bases: TGTGCCAGCAGCCCGGATTTTTCACTGGCTTTCTTT. Translation: CASSPDFSLAFF. The chain combines TRBV7-9 with TRBJ1-1; D is unclear. The V and J ends lost 5 bases and 11 bases respectively, with 15 bases between them. This CDR3 has 12 residues. The germline V gene has CDR1 SEHNR and CDR2 FQNEAQ (reference sequence).

This sequence joins TRBV19 and TRBJ2-3; D perhaps matches TRBD2 (6 bases). The CDR3 extends over 15 amino acids. V lost 4 bases and J lost 1, with 12 bases in between. Germline CDR1 is LNHDA and CDR2 is SQIVND (reference sequence). Here the CDR3 DNA reads TGTGCCAGTAGTAGACCGGGACTTCGCACAGATACGCAGTATTTT. Translated: CASSRPGLRTDTQYF.

The chain combines TRBV7-2 with TRBJ1-5; D call uncertain. The CDR3 loop spans 16 amino acids. Trimming stripped 3 bases from V and 11 bases from J, with 23 bases between. CDR1 is SGHTA, CDR2 FQGNSA, per germline. CDR3 DNA sequence: TGTGCCAGCAGCTTGGGCCGACTCAGACGTCAAGAGACCCAGCATTTT. Translated: CASSLGRLRRQETQHF.

CDR3 amino acids: CASSPRGQGGQETQYF. CDR3 sequence (DNA): TGTGCCAGCAGTCCGAGAGGACAGGGCGGACAAGAGACCCAGTACTTC. The rearrangement links TRBV6-1 to TRBJ2-5, with 8 bases aligning to TRBD1. With 5 bases clipped from V and 2 bases from J, the junction kept 10 bases outside the gene matches. The germline gives CDR1 MNHNS, CDR2 SASEGT. This CDR3 has 16 residues.

This clonotype has ten or more counts. J is TRBJ2-2 and V is TRBV7-9, with a weak D call TRBD1 (5 bases). The CDR3 is made up of 16 amino acids. V was trimmed by 1 base and J by 1 base, leaving 10 bases between them. Germline V gene lookup returns CDR1 SEHNR and CDR2 FQNEAQ (reference sequence). The CDR3 reads CASSLVARENTGELFF. The CDR3 DNA follows: TGTGCCAGCAGCTTAGTGGCCAGGGAGAACACCGGGGAGCTGTTTTTT.

This clonotype was observed many times. The chain carries TRBV29-1 and TRBJ2-7; tentatively, D is TRBD2 (6 bases). Deletions cut 4 bases from V and 2 bases from J, with 9 bases between. In germline, CDR1 is SQVTM, CDR2 ANQGSEA. The CDR3 is made up of 12 amino acids. The CDR3 DNA sequence: TGCAGCGTTGGGTGGGGGGCCTACGAGCAGTACTTC. This translates into CSVGWGAYEQYF.

This clonotype has more than one count but fewer than ten. The chain uses TRBV27 and TRBJ1-5, with TRBD1 matching over 8 bases. Germline values: CDR1 MNHEY, CDR2 SMNVEV (reference sequence). This CDR3 contains 17 residues. V lost 2 bases to trimming and J lost 3 bases; unmatched junction nucleotides: 9. CDR3 region: CASSLPSGTGNNQPQHF. The CDR3 DNA reads TGTGCCAGCAGTTTACCCTCCGGGACAGGTAACAATCAGCCCCAGCATTTT.

This clonotype appeared many times. The genes are TRBV9 and TRBJ1-2; D is uncertain. There are 12 residues in the CDR3. Trimming shortened V by 0 bases and J by 6 bases, and 6 bases separated the two germline ends. CDR1 is SGDLS, CDR2 YYNGEE, per germline. The CDR3 DNA follows: TGTGCCAGCAGCGTAGCAATGGATGGCTACACCTTC. This codes for CASSVAMDGYTF. Full variable domain (remainder filled in from reference TRBV9 and TRBJ1-2): DSGVTQTPKHLITATGQRVTLRCSPRSGDLSVYWYQQSLDQGLQFLIQYYNGEERAKGNILERFSAQQFPDLHSELNLSSLELGDSALYFCASSVAMDGYTFGSGTRLTVV.

This clonotype showed up many times. The chain employs TRBV10-3 and TRBJ1-1; D is undetermined. CDR1 and CDR2 (germline): ENHRY, SYGVKD. There are 14 residues in the CDR3. Trimming took off 0 bases at V and 4 bases at J, with 9 bases between the two ends. This CDR3 is CAISESMGITEAFF. Written as DNA, the CDR3 is TGTGCCATCAGTGAGTCGATGGGGATCACTGAAGCTTTCTTT.

The chain recombines TRBV10-3 with TRBJ2-2; 15 bases line up with TRBD2. CDR3 length: 15 residues. V lost 7 bases and J lost 6; bases outside the gene matches: 3. CDR1 is ENHRY, CDR2 SYGVKD, per germline. CDR3 in amino acids: CAIKGLAGGSGELFF. CDR3 bases: TGTGCCATCAAGGGACTAGCGGGAGGTTCCGGGGAGCTGTTTTTT.

This clonotype was seen ten or more times. The chain combines TRBV19 with TRBJ1-1, with D tentatively TRBD1 (5 bases). The CDR3 is 14 amino acids. Looked up from germline, CDR1 is LNHDA and CDR2 is SQIVND (reference sequence). V gave up 6 bases and J gave up 1 base, with 12 bases separating them. The DNA for the CDR3 is TGTGCCAGTAGCCAGGGTCGGGCGAACACTGAAGCTTTCTTT. Amino acids: CASSQGRANTEAFF.

The table lists this clonotype with a few counts. V gene TRBV25-1 combines with J gene TRBJ2-1; possible D gene TRBD2, 5 bases. V lost 1 base, J lost 0 bases, and 16 bases lay in between. The CDR3 length is 18 residues. Germline assignment: CDR1 MGHDK and CDR2 SYGVNS. DNA for the CDR3: TGTGCCAGCAGTGAATCAGGAAGCGGCGGAAGCTCCTACAATGAGCAGTTCTTC. It yields the protein CASSESGSGGSSYNEQFF.

The chain links TRBV6-6 to TRBJ1-1; D unclear. V was clipped by 4 bases and J by 3 bases, with 15 bases between them. Per germline, CDR1 MNHNY and CDR2 SVGAGI (reference sequence). The CDR3 is 15 residues long. CDR3 DNA: TGTGCCAGCAGTTTATCGAACAGCGCCTACACTGAAGCTTTCTTT. It encodes CASSLSNSAYTEAFF.

This rearrangement joins TRBV7-9 to TRBJ1-2; 8 nucleotides match TRBD1. The germline CDR1 and CDR2 sequences are SEHNR and FQNEAQ (reference sequence). V dropped 5 bases and J dropped 6; count of bases not matched to a gene: 8. The CDR3 has 14 residues. The CDR3 sequence is CASSLPGQANGYTF. CDR3 nucleotides: TGTGCCAGCAGCCTCCCGGGACAGGCTAATGGCTACACCTTC.

V usage is TRBV19 and J usage is TRBJ2-7; 10 bases are a match to TRBD2. Germline trimming cut 3 bases from V and 7 bases from J; bases unmatched to any gene: 12. CDR3 length: 16 residues. Per the germline V gene, CDR1 is LNHDA and CDR2 is SQIVND (reference sequence). The CDR3 DNA reads TGTGCCAGTAGTATTGTGCAGGGACTAGCGTCGGGGGAGCAGTACTTC. The encoded protein is CASSIVQGLASGEQYF.

Worth noting for this clonotype: One base away lies a much larger clone, so this may be a sequencing read error. The gene calls are TRBV20-1 and TRBJ2-7, with 9 bases aligning to TRBD2. Germline V gives CDR1 DFQATT, CDR2 SNEGSKA (reference sequence). After removal of 3 bases from V and 5 bases from J, the junction contained 5 bases not matched to a gene. The CDR3 is 13 residues long. DNA for the CDR3: TGCAGTGCTAGGACGGCGGGAGGGGACGAGCAGTACTTC. This encodes CSARTAGGDEQYF.

On this clonotype: Just one base apart from a much larger clone, this may be a read error. This chain connects TRBV20-1 to TRBJ1-5, with D unresolved. Germline V gene lookup returns CDR1 DFQATT and CDR2 SNEGSKA (reference sequence). V was shortened by 0 bases and J by 5 bases, with 5 bases between the two germline ends. The CDR3 is 12 residues long. In DNA, the CDR3 is TGCAGTGCTAGAGATGACGATCAGCCCCAGCATTTT. Its protein product is CSARDDDQPQHF.